Below, 29 T cell receptor beta chains from the same sample are listed, as sequenced in a study of shared clonotypes between healthy human individuals. The table came from immunoSEQ multiplex PCR; TCRdb's copy has only in-frame clones and leaves some out. The sample has around 500,000 clones; 79% are singletons. Sequencing used PBMCs. Receptor source: a middle-aged woman in good health. Some clones in this sample may be carry-over from other donors' samples.

The chain employs TRBV28 and TRBJ2-5, with 7 bases identical to TRBD2. Germline loops: CDR1 MDHEN, CDR2 SYDVKM. The CDR3 length is 14 residues. V was pared by 5 bases and J by 4 bases, with 7 bases of the junction left unmatched. As DNA, the CDR3 is TGTGCCAGCAGTACCGGGGGAGGGAGAGAGACCCAGTACTTC. It encodes CASSTGGGRETQYF.

V gene TRBV7-6 combines with J gene TRBJ2-1; TRBD2 matches at 13 bases. Germline CDR1 is SGHVS and CDR2 is FNYEAQ. V trimming: 5 bases; J trimming: 6 bases; junction bases outside the gene matches: 10. The CDR3 sequence is 17 residues long. In nucleotides, the CDR3 is TGTGCCAGCAGCATCCGGACTAGCGGGAGTCTCCCCAATGAGCAGTTCTTC. Translated, it gives CASSIRTSGSLPNEQFF.

This chain links TRBV5-1 with TRBJ2-5, with 13 bases fitting TRBD2. Per germline, CDR1 SGHRS and CDR2 YFSETQ. V lost 3 bases and J lost 5; bases outside the gene matches: 13. The CDR3 consists of 18 residues. CDR3 in DNA: TGCGCCAGCAGCTCCGGACTAGCGGGAGACACAAGAGGGGAGACCCAGTACTTC. As protein: CASSSGLAGDTRGETQYF. The full variable domain, with the rest looked up from reference TRBV5-1 and TRBJ2-5, is KAGVTQTPRYLIKTRGQQVTLSCSPISGHRSVSWYQQTPGQGLQFLFEYFSETQRNKGNFPGRFSGRQFSNSRSEMNVSTLELGDSALYLCASSSGLAGDTRGETQYFGPGTRLLVL.

The rearrangement uses TRBV14 and TRBJ1-1; no reliable D call. The CDR3 totals 13 residues. V lost 5 bases and J 1 base, leaving 8 bases between the germline ends. The germline CDR1 and CDR2 sequences are SGHDN and FVKESK. CDR3 bases: TGTGCCAGCAGCTCAGAACGGAACACTGAAGCTTTCTTT. Its protein product is CASSSERNTEAFF.

To note about this clone: With a far larger clone one base away, a read error is the likely cause. The chain employs TRBV30 and TRBJ1-2; D is ambiguous. This CDR3 has 14 residues. Germline V CDR1 and CDR2: GTSNPN, SVGIG (reference sequence). The CDR3 DNA is TGTACCTGGAGTGTCGGGCCTTCCTTCTATGGCTACACCTTC. It encodes CTWSVGPSFYGYTF.

V usage is TRBV29-1 and J usage is TRBJ1-1, with D unclear. Germline V gives CDR1 SQVTM, CDR2 ANQGSEA. The germline V and J ends were trimmed by 7 bases and 5 bases, with 14 bases remaining between them. The CDR3 has 12 amino acids. The CDR3, as DNA: TGCAGCGCCCGAGGCGGGTTTACTGAAGCTTTCTTT. Its translation is CSARGGFTEAFF.

Concerning this clone itself: This sequence may be a read error, since a much larger clone differs from it by one base. The chain links TRBV6-1 to TRBJ1-5; 9 nucleotides align to TRBD1. This CDR3 is built from 13 residues. CDR1 and CDR2 (germline): MNHNS, SASEGT. V shed 6 bases and J 5 bases; nucleotides not matched to a gene: 2. In nucleotides, the CDR3 is TGTGCCAGCAGAAGGACAGGGGATCAGCCCCAGCATTTT. Amino acids: CASRRTGDQPQHF.

About this clone: A much more abundant neighbour one base away suggests this may be a read error. The chain couples TRBV9 to TRBJ2-7, with TRBD1 matching 7 bases. Trimming took 0 bases from V and 3 from J; bases not matched to a gene: 3. CDR3 length equals 14 residues. Germline CDR1 is SGDLS and CDR2 is YYNGEE. For the CDR3, the DNA is TGTGCCAGCAGCGTAGGGGACAGAAACTACGAGCAGTACTTC. Translated: CASSVGDRNYEQYF. The full variable domain, in which reference TRBV9 and TRBJ2-7 provide the parts outside the CDR3, is DSGVTQTPKHLITATGQRVTLRCSPRSGDLSVYWYQQSLDQGLQFLIQYYNGEERAKGNILERFSAQQFPDLHSELNLSSLELGDSALYFCASSVGDRNYEQYFGPGTRLTVT.

This chain connects TRBV6-1 to TRBJ2-5; 8 bases line up with TRBD2. This CDR3 has 14 amino acids. The germline V gene encodes CDR1 MNHNS and CDR2 SASEGT. The J segment lost 7 bases and the V segment lost 6 bases, leaving 10 bases of the junction unmatched. CDR3 DNA: TGTGCCAGCAGGGCGGGACTAGGTGCCGGGACCCAGTACTTC. Translated, it gives CASRAGLGAGTQYF.

CDR3 nucleotides: TGTGCCAGCTCACCTCAGGGAAACTCAGAGACCCAGTACTTC. Amino acids: CASSPQGNSETQYF. The chain combines TRBV18 with TRBJ2-5, with D possibly being TRBD1 (5 bases). Germline lookup yields CDR1 KGHSH and CDR2 LQKENI. The CDR3 loop spans 14 amino acids. The germline V and J ends were trimmed by 3 bases and 4 bases, with 12 bases remaining between them.

The chain joins TRBV18 to TRBJ2-1; D is unclear. The CDR3 loop spans 15 amino acids. Germline loops: CDR1 KGHSH, CDR2 LQKENI. Trimming cost V 1 base and J 6 bases, with 13 bases left between them. CDR3 in amino acids: CASSPRSSPINEQFF. The DNA for the CDR3 is TGTGCCAGCTCACCACGGTCTAGTCCCATCAATGAGCAGTTCTTC. Full variable domain (missing parts from reference TRBV18 and TRBJ2-1): NAGVMQNPRHLVRRRGQEARLRCSPMKGHSHVYWYRQLPEEGLKFMVYLQKENIIDESGMPKERFSAEFPKEGPSILRIQQVVRGDSAAYFCASSPRSSPINEQFFGPGTRLTVL.

CDR3 bases: TGTGCCAGAAATCGGGGGACAGGGGGCGCTGAATATGGCTACACCTTC. The encoded protein is CARNRGTGGAEYGYTF. The chain couples TRBV2 to TRBJ1-2, with 12 nucleotides matching TRBD1. Germline V CDR1 and CDR2: SNHLY, FYNNEI. This CDR3 is built from 16 residues. Unmatched junction bases numbered 13, after V lost 9 bases and J lost 5 bases. Looking up the rest from reference TRBV2 and TRBJ1-2 gives the full variable domain: EPEVTQTPSHQVTQMGQEVILRCVPISNHLYFYWYRQILGQKVEFLVSFYNNEISEKSEIFDDQFSVERPDGSNFTLKIRSTKLEDSAMYFCARNRGTGGAEYGYTFGSGTRLTVV.

V gene TRBV4-1 combines with J gene TRBJ2-7; D is ambiguous. Germline CDR1 MGHRA, CDR2 YSYEKL. V dropped 3 bases and J dropped 4 bases, with 10 bases sitting between them. The CDR3 covers 13 residues. This CDR3 is CASSHRDGYEQYF. DNA for the CDR3: TGCGCCAGCAGCCATAGAGACGGTTACGAGCAGTACTTC.

The chain uses TRBV9 and TRBJ2-2, with 7 bases aligning to TRBD2. The CDR3 length is 14 residues. Germline V gene data show CDR1 as SGDLS and CDR2 as YYNGEE. With 4 bases clipped from V and 5 bases from J, the junction kept 5 bases outside the gene matches. CDR3 sequence: CASSPRGETGELFF. The CDR3 bases are TGTGCCAGCAGCCCCCGGGGGGAGACCGGGGAGCTGTTTTTT.

The gene calls are TRBV11-2 and TRBJ1-1, with D possibly being TRBD1 (5 bases). The CDR3 runs 17 residues. Deletions cut 7 bases from V and 1 base from J, with 22 bases between. Germline V gene sequence: CDR1 SGHAT, CDR2 FQNNGV. The CDR3 spells CASTLSRVTESNTEAFF. The CDR3 region has the DNA TGTGCCAGCACCCTCTCCCGTGTGACAGAGTCGAACACTGAAGCTTTCTTT. Looking up the rest from reference TRBV11-2 and TRBJ1-1 gives the full variable domain: EAGVAQSPRYKIIEKRQSVAFWCNPISGHATLYWYQQILGQGPKLLIQFQNNGVVDDSQLPKDRFSAERLKGVDSTLKIQPAKLEDSAVYLCASTLSRVTESNTEAFFGQGTRLTVV.

The chain recombines TRBV4-1 with TRBJ2-1, with D possibly TRBD1 on 5 matching bases. CDR1 and CDR2 from the germline V gene are MGHRA and YSYEKL. V was pared by 4 bases and J by 8 bases, with 15 bases between. This CDR3 contains 14 residues. CDR3 residues: CASSRTGHTDEQFF. In nucleotides, the CDR3 is TGCGCCAGCAGCCGAACTGGACACACCGATGAGCAGTTCTTC.

The chain is built from TRBV30 and TRBJ2-5; TRBD2 matches 7 bases. The CDR3 spans 13 residues. V dropped 8 bases and J dropped 9; count of bases not matched to a gene: 15. CDR1 GTSNPN and CDR2 SVGIG come from the germline V gene (reference sequence). CDR3 DNA: TGTGCCCGGGGGGAAGAACCGGTGACGGCCCAGTACTTC. Translated: CARGEEPVTAQYF.

The chain is built from TRBV9 and TRBJ2-7; 9 bases agree with TRBD1. The CDR3 runs to 15 residues. The trim removed 0 bases at V and 4 bases at J, leaving 5 bases unmatched. CDR1 and CDR2 from the germline V gene are SGDLS and YYNGEE. The CDR3 loop is CASSVATGGAYEQYF. Written as DNA, the CDR3 is TGTGCCAGCAGCGTAGCTACAGGGGGCGCGTACGAGCAGTACTTC.

The chain links TRBV21-1 to TRBJ2-7; TRBD1 was called by the table and not checked on the DNA. TRBV21-1 is a known pseudogene. The CDR3 consists of 14 residues. CDR3: CASSKGDRTYEQYF. CDR3 nucleotide sequence: TGTGCCAGCAGCAAAGGTGACAGGACCTACGAGCAGTACTTC.

The sample holds one count of this clone. V usage is TRBV18 and J usage is TRBJ2-7; tentatively, D is TRBD2 (7 bases). Between the trimmed V and J ends, which lost 0 bases and 1 base, there was a span of 13 bases. The CDR3 is 16 amino acids. Germline V gene data show CDR1 as KGHSH and CDR2 as LQKENI. The CDR3 DNA reads as TGTGCCAGCTCACCACCGCGGGGGCGAGGGTCCTACGAGCAGTACTTC. The encoded protein is CASSPPRGRGSYEQYF.

As DNA, the CDR3 is TGCAGCACCGGGCTCTCCTACGAGCAGTACTTC. Amino acids: CSTGLSYEQYF. This rearrangement joins TRBV20-1 to TRBJ2-5; D ambiguous. The closer fit of TRBJ2-7 to the DNA end suggests the J call may be wrong. CDR3 size: 11 residues. Germline CDR1 is DFQATT and CDR2 is SNEGSKA (reference sequence).

This clone was detected many times. The chain links TRBV18 to TRBJ1-1; perhaps TRBD1 as D (5 bases). The length of the CDR3 is 15 residues. Trimming shortened V by 4 bases and J by 1 base, and 13 bases separated the two germline ends. CDR1 is KGHSH and CDR2 is LQKENI in the germline V gene. In DNA, the CDR3 is TGTGCCAGCTCACGGGCAGGGCGGGAGAACACTGAAGCTTTCTTT. Its protein product is CASSRAGRENTEAFF.

This chain connects TRBV23-1 to TRBJ2-7; D is perhaps TRBD2 (5 bases). TRBV23-1 is known as an ORF, though its function is uncertain. The length of the CDR3 is 16 residues. The V and J ends lost 2 bases and 0 bases respectively, with 14 bases between them. This CDR3 is CASSQSRAGGSYEQYF. The CDR3 bases are TGCGCCAGCAGTCAAAGCCGAGCCGGAGGCTCCTACGAGCAGTACTTC.

The chain employs TRBV28 and TRBJ2-1; possibly TRBD2 for D (6 bases). The length of the CDR3 is 12 residues. Germline assignment: CDR1 MDHEN and CDR2 SYDVKM. With 6 bases removed from V and 15 bases from J, the gap between germline ends came to 18 bases. The CDR3 loop is CASRVVGTPPFF. CDR3 DNA sequence: TGTGCCAGCAGGGTTGTAGGGACTCCACCGTTCTTC.

The V gene is TRBV28, the J gene TRBJ1-1; D is undetermined. The CDR3 covers 16 residues. Looked up from germline, CDR1 is MDHEN and CDR2 is SYDVKM. V was trimmed by 1 base and J by 1 base, leaving 13 bases between them. The CDR3 bases are TGTGCCAGCAGTTTATTAGGTCTCGGTCAGAACACTGAAGCTTTCTTT. This codes for CASSLLGLGQNTEAFF.

With respect to this clone: Other DNA sequences in the sample encode the same CDR3. V usage is TRBV5-6 and J usage is TRBJ1-3; D uncertain. Looked up from germline, CDR1 is SGHDT and CDR2 is YYEEEE. V was cut by 0 bases and J by 0 bases, with 7 bases left in between. CDR3 length: 15 amino acids. The CDR3 loop is CASSLDWSSGNTIYF. The CDR3, as DNA: TGTGCCAGCAGCTTGGATTGGAGCTCTGGAAACACCATATATTTT.

The CDR3 reads CASNRLVNSETQYF. The CDR3 DNA follows: TGTGCCAGCAACAGACTAGTAAATTCGGAGACCCAGTACTTC. J is TRBJ2-5 and V is TRBV6-1, with a weak D call TRBD2 (6 bases). Germline-derived CDR1 and CDR2 are MNHNS and SASEGT. The CDR3 is made up of 14 amino acids. The V and J ends lost 7 bases and 5 bases respectively, with 17 bases between them.

The rearrangement links TRBV19 to TRBJ2-7, with D maybe TRBD1 (5 bases). The V gene's germline CDR1 is LNHDA and CDR2 SQIVND (reference sequence). V was cut by 1 base and J by 5 bases, with 9 bases left in between. This CDR3 region has 13 residues. CDR3 sequence: CASSIVPRDEQYF. The DNA of the CDR3 is TGTGCCAGTAGTATAGTTCCCAGGGACGAGCAGTACTTC.

V is TRBV7-6 and J is TRBJ2-7; possibly TRBD1 for D (6 bases). The CDR3 sequence is 16 residues long. Germline CDR1 is SGHVS and CDR2 is FNYEAQ. V was trimmed by 0 bases and J by 3 bases, leaving 15 bases between them. CDR3 region: CASSLARTQGVYEQYF. The CDR3 DNA follows: TGTGCCAGCAGCTTAGCGAGAACACAGGGCGTCTACGAGCAGTACTTC.